This T cell receptor beta chain appears in the sequencing data of a study of T cell responses to AZD1222 COVID-19 vaccine. Generated by immunoSEQ multiplex PCR, the TCRdb table keeps only in-frame clones and is missing some. The sample includes 100,000 to 150,000 clones, more than 80% of them seen just once. Details on this clone: What it binds is not known.

Per the germline V gene, CDR1 is SNHLY and CDR2 is FYNNEI. This CDR3 has 13 amino acids. V was trimmed by 5 bases and J by 0 bases, leaving 7 bases between them. Study findings and constraints: Nearly half of spike-specific TCRs reportedly go after variant regions that carry no mutations. In a largely white British group with more females than males, clonal diversity was possibly underestimated. Only a handful of people who got AZD1222 tested seropositive at baseline.

This chain joins TRBV2 and TRBJ1-1; D gene uncertain. The sequence came from an adult in good health. The sequenced sample was peripheral blood, obtained on day 0 of AZD1222 vaccination. This CDR3 reads CASSKAVNTEAFF. CDR3 nucleotides: TGTGCCAGCAGTAAGGCGGTGAACACTGAAGCTTTCTTT.